This TCR beta chain was found in a study of blood T cell repertoires in COVID-19. Across the whole study: COVID-19 samples, acute and convalescent, were from the United States, Italy and Spain.

Trimming removed 5 bases at V and 6 bases at J, with 17 bases between. The CDR3 contains 15 residues. Germline values: CDR1 PRHDT, CDR2 FYEKMQ (reference sequence). Libraries were prepared by immunoSEQ multiplex PCR; TCRdb keeps only in-frame clonotypes and omits some of them. The sample yields tens of thousands of clones, 85% to 95% seen once. The TCR comes from a human donor in a cohort sampled during active COVID-19. This chain connects TRBV13 to TRBJ1-3, with a weak D call TRBD1 (6 bases). The sequenced sample consisted of peripheral blood. The DNA for the CDR3 is TGTGCCAGCAGCCCGGGGGGGCTCCTGGAAAACACCATATATTTT. It yields the protein CASSPGGLLENTIYF.